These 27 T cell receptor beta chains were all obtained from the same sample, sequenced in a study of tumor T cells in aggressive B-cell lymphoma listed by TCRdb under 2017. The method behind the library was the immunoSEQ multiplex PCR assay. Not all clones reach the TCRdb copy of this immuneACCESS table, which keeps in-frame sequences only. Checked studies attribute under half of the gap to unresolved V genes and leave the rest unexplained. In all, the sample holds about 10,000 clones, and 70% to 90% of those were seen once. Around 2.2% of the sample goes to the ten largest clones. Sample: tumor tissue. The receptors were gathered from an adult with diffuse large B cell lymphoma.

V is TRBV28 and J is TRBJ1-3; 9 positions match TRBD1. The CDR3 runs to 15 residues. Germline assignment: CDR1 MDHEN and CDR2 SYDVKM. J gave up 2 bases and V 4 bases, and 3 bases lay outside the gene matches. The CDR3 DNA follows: TGTGCCAGCAGTTCCGGGACAGGGCCTGGAAACACCATATATTTT. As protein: CASSSGTGPGNTIYF.

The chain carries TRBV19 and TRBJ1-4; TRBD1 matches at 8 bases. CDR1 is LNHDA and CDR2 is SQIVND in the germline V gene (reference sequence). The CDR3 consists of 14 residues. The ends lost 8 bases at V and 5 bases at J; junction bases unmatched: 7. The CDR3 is CASGRDRSNEKLFF. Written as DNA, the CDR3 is TGTGCCAGTGGCCGGGACAGGTCCAATGAAAAACTGTTTTTT.

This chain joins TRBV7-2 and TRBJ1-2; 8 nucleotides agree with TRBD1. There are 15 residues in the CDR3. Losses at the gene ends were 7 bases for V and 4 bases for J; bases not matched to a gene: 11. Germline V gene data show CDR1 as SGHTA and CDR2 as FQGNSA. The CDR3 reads CASKSGGVSFYGYTF. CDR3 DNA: TGTGCCAGCAAATCAGGGGGCGTATCTTTCTATGGCTACACCTTC.

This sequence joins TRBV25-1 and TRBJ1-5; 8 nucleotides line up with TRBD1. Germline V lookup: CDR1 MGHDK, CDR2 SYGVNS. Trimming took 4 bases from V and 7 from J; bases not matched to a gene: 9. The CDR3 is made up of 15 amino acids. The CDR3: CASSADRGEGQPQHF. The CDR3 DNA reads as TGTGCCAGCAGTGCCGACAGGGGAGAAGGACAGCCCCAGCATTTT.

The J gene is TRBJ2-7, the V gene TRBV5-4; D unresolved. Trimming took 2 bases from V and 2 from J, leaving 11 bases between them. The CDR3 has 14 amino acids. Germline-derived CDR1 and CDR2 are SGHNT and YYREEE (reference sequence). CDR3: CASSFRNRTYEQYF. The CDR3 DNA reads TGTGCCAGCAGCTTCCGTAACAGAACCTACGAGCAGTACTTC.

The CDR3 reads CASSRGMYNEQFF. The CDR3 DNA is TGTGCCAGCAGCCGGGGAATGTACAATGAGCAGTTCTTC. The rearrangement joins TRBV27 to TRBJ2-1; D is possibly TRBD2 (5 bases). Germline V gives CDR1 MNHEY, CDR2 SMNVEV (reference sequence). The CDR3 is 13 residues long. V was pared by 6 bases and J by 4 bases, with 10 bases between.

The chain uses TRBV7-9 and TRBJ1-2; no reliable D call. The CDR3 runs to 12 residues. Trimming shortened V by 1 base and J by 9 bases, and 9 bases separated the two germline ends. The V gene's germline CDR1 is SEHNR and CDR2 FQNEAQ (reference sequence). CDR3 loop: CASSLEQLRYTF. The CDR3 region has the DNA TGTGCCAGCAGCTTAGAACAGCTCCGCTACACCTTC.

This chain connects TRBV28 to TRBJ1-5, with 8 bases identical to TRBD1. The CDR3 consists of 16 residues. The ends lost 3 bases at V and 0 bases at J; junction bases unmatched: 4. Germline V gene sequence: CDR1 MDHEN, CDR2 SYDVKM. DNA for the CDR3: TGTGCCAGCAGTTTCTCAGGGGGCGGTAGCAATCAGCCCCAGCATTTT. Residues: CASSFSGGGSNQPQHF.

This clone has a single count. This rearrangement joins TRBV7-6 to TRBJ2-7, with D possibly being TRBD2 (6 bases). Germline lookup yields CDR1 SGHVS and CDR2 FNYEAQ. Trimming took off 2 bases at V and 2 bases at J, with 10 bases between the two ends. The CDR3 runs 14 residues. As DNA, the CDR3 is TGTGCCAGCAGCTTATCGGGGGTAACCTACGAGCAGTACTTC. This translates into CASSLSGVTYEQYF.

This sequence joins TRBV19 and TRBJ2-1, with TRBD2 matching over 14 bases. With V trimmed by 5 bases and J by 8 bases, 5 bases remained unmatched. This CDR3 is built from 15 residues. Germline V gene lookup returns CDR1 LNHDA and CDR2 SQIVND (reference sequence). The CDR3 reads CASSPRLAGGDEQFF. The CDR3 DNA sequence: TGTGCCAGTAGTCCAAGACTAGCGGGAGGGGATGAGCAGTTCTTC.

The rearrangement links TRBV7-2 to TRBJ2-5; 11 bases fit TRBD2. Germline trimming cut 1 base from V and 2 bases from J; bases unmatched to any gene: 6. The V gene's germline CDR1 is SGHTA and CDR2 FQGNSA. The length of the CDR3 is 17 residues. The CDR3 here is CASSLVGTSGGQETQYF. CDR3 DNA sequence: TGTGCCAGCAGCTTAGTAGGAACTAGCGGGGGACAAGAGACCCAGTACTTC.

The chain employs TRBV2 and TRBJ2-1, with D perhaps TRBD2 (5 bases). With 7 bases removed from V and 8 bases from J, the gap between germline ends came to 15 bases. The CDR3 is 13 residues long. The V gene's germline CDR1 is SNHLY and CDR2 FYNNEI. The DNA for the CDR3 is TGTGCCAGCATTCGGGCCCGGCGGGATGAGCAGTTCTTC. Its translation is CASIRARRDEQFF.

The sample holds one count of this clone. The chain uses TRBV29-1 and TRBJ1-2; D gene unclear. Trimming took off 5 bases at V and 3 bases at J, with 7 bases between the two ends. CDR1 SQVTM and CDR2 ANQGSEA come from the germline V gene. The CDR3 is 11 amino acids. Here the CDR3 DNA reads TGCAGCGTTTCTATGGACTATGGCTACACCTTC. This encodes CSVSMDYGYTF.

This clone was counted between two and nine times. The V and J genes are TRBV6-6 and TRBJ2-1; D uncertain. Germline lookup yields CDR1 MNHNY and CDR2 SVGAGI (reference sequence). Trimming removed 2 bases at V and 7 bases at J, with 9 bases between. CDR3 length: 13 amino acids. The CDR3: CASSYGQRNEQFF. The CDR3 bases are TGTGCCAGCAGTTACGGTCAACGGAATGAGCAGTTCTTC.

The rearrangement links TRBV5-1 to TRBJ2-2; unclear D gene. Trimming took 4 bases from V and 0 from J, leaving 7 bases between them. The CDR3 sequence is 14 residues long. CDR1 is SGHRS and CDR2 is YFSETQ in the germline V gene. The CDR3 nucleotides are TGCGCCAGCAGCATCGACACGAACACCGGGGAGCTGTTTTTT. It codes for CASSIDTNTGELFF. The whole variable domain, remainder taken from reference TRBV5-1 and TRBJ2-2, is KAGVTQTPRYLIKTRGQQVTLSCSPISGHRSVSWYQQTPGQGLQFLFEYFSETQRNKGNFPGRFSGRQFSNSRSEMNVSTLELGDSALYLCASSIDTNTGELFFGEGSRLTVL.

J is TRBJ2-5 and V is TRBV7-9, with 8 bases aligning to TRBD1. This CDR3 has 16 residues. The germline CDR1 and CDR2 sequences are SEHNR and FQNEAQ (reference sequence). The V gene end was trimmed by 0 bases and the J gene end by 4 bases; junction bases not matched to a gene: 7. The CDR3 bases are TGTGCCAGCAGCTTAGCAATCGGACAGGGAAGAGAGACCCAGTACTTC. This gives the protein CASSLAIGQGRETQYF.

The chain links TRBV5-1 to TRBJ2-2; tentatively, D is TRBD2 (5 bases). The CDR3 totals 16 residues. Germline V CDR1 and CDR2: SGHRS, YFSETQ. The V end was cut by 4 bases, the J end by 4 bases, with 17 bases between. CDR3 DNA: TGCGCCAGCAGCCCTGCATCTCTAGCCCTCACCGGGGAGCTGTTTTTT. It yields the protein CASSPASLALTGELFF.

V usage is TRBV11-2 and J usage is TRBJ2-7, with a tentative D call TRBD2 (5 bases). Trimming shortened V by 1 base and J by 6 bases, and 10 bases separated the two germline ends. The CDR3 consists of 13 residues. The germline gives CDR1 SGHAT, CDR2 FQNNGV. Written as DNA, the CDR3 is TGTGCCAGCAGCTTAGGGGTAGCGAGCGAGCAGTACTTC. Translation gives CASSLGVASEQYF.

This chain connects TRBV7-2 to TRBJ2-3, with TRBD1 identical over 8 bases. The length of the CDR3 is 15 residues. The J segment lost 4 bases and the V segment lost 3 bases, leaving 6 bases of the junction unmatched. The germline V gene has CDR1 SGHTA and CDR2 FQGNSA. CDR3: CASSFRTGSSDTQYF. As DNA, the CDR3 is TGTGCCAGCAGCTTCCGGACAGGGTCATCAGATACGCAGTATTTT.

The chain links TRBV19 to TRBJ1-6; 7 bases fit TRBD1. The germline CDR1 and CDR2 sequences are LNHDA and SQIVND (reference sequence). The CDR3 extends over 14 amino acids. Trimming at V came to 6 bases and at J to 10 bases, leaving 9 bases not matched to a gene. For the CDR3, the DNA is TGTGCCAGTAGCCCAACGACAGGGCTATCACCCCTCCACTTT. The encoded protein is CASSPTTGLSPLHF.

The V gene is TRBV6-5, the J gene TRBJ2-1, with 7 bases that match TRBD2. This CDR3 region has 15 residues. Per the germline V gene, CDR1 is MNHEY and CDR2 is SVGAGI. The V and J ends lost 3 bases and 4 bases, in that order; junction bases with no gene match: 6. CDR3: CASSYSRELYNEQFF. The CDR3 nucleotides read TGTGCCAGCAGTTATTCGCGGGAGTTATACAATGAGCAGTTCTTC.

The CDR3 reads CASSRLPSDEQFF. CDR3 in DNA: TGCGCCAGCAGCCGACTTCCGAGCGATGAGCAGTTCTTC. The chain recombines TRBV5-1 with TRBJ2-1, with no clear D. Trimming took off 4 bases at V and 8 bases at J, with 13 bases between the two ends. This CDR3 has 13 amino acids. The germline V gene encodes CDR1 SGHRS and CDR2 YFSETQ.

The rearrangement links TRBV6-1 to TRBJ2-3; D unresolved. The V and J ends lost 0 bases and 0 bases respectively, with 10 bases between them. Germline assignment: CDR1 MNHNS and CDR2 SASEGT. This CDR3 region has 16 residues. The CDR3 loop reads CASSEAGSLSTDTQYF. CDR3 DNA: TGTGCCAGCAGTGAAGCGGGCAGCCTGAGCACAGATACGCAGTATTTT.

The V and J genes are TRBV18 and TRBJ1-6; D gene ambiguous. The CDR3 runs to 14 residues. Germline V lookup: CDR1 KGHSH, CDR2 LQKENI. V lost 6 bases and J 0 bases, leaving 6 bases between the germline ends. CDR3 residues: CASSLSSYNSPLHF. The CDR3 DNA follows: TGTGCCAGCTCTCTGAGCTCCTATAATTCACCCCTCCACTTT.

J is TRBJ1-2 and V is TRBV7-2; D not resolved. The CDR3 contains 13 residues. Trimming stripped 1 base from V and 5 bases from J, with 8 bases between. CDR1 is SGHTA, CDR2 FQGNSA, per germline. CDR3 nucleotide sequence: TGTGCCAGCAGCTTAGAGGAGAGATATGGCTACACCTTC. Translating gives CASSLEERYGYTF.

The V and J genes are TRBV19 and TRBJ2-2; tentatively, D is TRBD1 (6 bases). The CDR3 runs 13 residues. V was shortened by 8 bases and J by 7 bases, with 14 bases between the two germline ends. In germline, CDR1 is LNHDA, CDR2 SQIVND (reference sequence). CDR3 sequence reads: CASSQGFGGELFF. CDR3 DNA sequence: TGTGCCAGTTCTCAGGGGTTCGGCGGGGAGCTGTTTTTT.

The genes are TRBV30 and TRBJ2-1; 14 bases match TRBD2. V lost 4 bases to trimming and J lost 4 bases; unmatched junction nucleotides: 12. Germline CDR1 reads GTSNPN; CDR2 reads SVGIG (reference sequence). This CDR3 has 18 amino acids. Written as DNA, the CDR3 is TGTGCCTGGACCCGAATCAGACTAGCGGGAGGGGGGTACAATGAGCAGTTCTTC. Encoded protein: CAWTRIRLAGGGYNEQFF.